One sample yielded the 27 T cell receptor beta chains listed below, sequenced in a study of read filtering for tumor transcriptome and immune sequencing. This library used 300 to 450 ng RNA and molecular barcoded adaptors spanning alpha/delta and beta/gamma chains. TCRdb reprocessed the reads with MiXCR, giving one entry per CDR3 protein. The sample holds about 2,500 distinct CDR3 sequences, over 60% seen once. The source material was a population of CD138-negative cells sorted from bone marrow. The receptors here all came from a donor aged 40 or over with multiple myeloma. This table probably holds off-target reads from a library built for another chain.

The sample holds a few counts of this clonotype. Since a much larger clone is just one base distant, this may be a read error. The gene calls are TRBV7-3 and TRBJ2-1, with D possibly TRBD2 on 6 matching bases. CDR1 is SGHTA, CDR2 FQGTGA, per germline. The CDR3 is 15 amino acids. Here the CDR3 DNA reads TGTGCCAGCAGCATAAGCGGGTGCTCCTACAATGGGCAGTTCTTC. Its protein product is CASSISGCSYNGQFF.

The chain has TRBV20-1 and TRBJ2-3, with D possibly TRBD1 on 6 matching bases. Trimming took 0 bases from V and 6 from J, leaving 13 bases between them. This CDR3 comprises 14 residues. Germline CDR1 DFQATT, CDR2 SNEGSKA (reference sequence). The CDR3 region is CSARDPTGTDTQYF. The CDR3 DNA reads TGCAGTGCTAGAGATCCCACAGGGACGGATACGCAGTATTTT.

The rearrangement uses TRBV20-1 and TRBJ2-3, with D perhaps matching TRBD2 (7 bases). This CDR3 spans 16 amino acids. Looked up from germline, CDR1 is DFQATT and CDR2 is SNEGSKA (reference sequence). V lost 1 base and J lost 1, with 15 bases in between. The CDR3 loop is CSARAPGGPGTDTQYF. DNA of the CDR3: TGCAGTGCTAGAGCTCCCGGGGGGCCCGGCACAGATACGCAGTATTTT.

V and J are TRBV7-3 and TRBJ2-1; TRBD2 aligns across 16 bases. Germline V gives CDR1 SGHTA, CDR2 FQGTGA. With 5 bases clipped from V and 7 bases from J, the junction kept 8 bases outside the gene matches. This CDR3 spans 17 amino acids. As DNA, the CDR3 is TGTGCCAGCAGCCCCGGGACTAGCGGGAGGGCCCGAAATGAGCAGTTCTTC. It encodes CASSPGTSGRARNEQFF. Full variable domain (rest looked up from reference TRBV7-3 and TRBJ2-1): GAGVSQTPSNKVTEKGKYVELRCDPISGHTALYWYRQSLGQGPEFLIYFQGTGAADDSGLPNDRFFAVRPEGSVSTLKIQRTERGDSAVYLCASSPGTSGRARNEQFFGPGTRLTVL.

The V call is TRBV7-3, the J call TRBJ1-2; D ambiguous. The germline V and J ends were trimmed by 0 bases and 8 bases, with 16 bases remaining between them. Germline values: CDR1 SGHTA, CDR2 FQGTGA. The CDR3 runs 15 residues. CDR3 protein: CASSLTTDGDGGYTF. The DNA of the CDR3 is TGTGCCAGCAGCTTAACTACCGACGGGGATGGAGGCTACACCTTC.

The genes are TRBV6-5 and TRBJ2-1, with 11 bases matching TRBD2. The germline V gene encodes CDR1 MNHEY and CDR2 SVGAGI. Trimming cost V 4 bases and J 8 bases; bases outside gene matches: 4. CDR3 length: 14 amino acids. CDR3 sequence reads: CASSSSGRIDEQFF. CDR3 DNA: TGTGCCAGCAGTTCTAGCGGGAGGATCGATGAGCAGTTCTTC.

The rearrangement joins TRBV7-8 to TRBJ2-7; D possibly corresponds to TRBD1 (6 bases). This CDR3 comprises 13 residues. Trimming cost V 5 bases and J 2 bases, with 10 bases left between them. CDR1 and CDR2 (germline): SGHVS, FQNEAQ. The CDR3 nucleotides are TGTGCCAGCAGCACCAGGACAGCCTACGAGCAGTACTTC. It encodes CASSTRTAYEQYF.

V usage is TRBV27 and J usage is TRBJ2-7; 9 bases fit TRBD1. The CDR3 consists of 14 residues. Germline lookup yields CDR1 MNHEY and CDR2 SMNVEV (reference sequence). V trimming: 6 bases; J trimming: 4 bases; junction bases outside the gene matches: 7. DNA of the CDR3: TGTGCCAGCAGCTACAGGGGGCTCGGGTACGAGCAGTACTTC. This translates into CASSYRGLGYEQYF.

This chain uses TRBV29-1 with TRBJ1-1; D may be TRBD1 (5 bases). Trimming took 7 bases from V and 1 from J, leaving 7 bases between them. CDR1 SQVTM and CDR2 ANQGSEA come from the germline V gene. The CDR3 contains 11 residues. The CDR3 DNA reads TGCAGCGAGACAGCGAACACTGAAGCTTTCTTT. It yields the protein CSETANTEAFF.

The chain couples TRBV12-3 or TRBV12-4 to TRBJ2-1; D gene ambiguous. This CDR3 has 11 amino acids. V dropped 8 bases and J dropped 7 bases, with 9 bases sitting between them. This CDR3 reads CASGLGNEQFF. The CDR3 DNA sequence: TGTGCCAGCGGCTTAGGGAATGAGCAGTTCTTC.

Turning to this clonotype: The junction and the germline gene differ at one end; a read error may be behind it. V usage is TRBV29-1 and J usage is TRBJ2-5; D is perhaps TRBD1 (6 bases). Germline V gives CDR1 SQVTM, CDR2 ANQGSEA. This CDR3 contains 12 residues. The CDR3 loop reads CSTKTGEEAQYF. CDR3 coding DNA: TGCAGCACTAAGACAGGAGAAGAGGCCCAGTACTTC.

To note about this clonotype: Just one base apart from a much larger clone, this may be a read error. V is TRBV9 and J is TRBJ2-2, with 12 bases aligning to TRBD2. This CDR3 region has 16 residues. Germline CDR1 reads SGDLS; CDR2 reads YYNGEE. The CDR3 nucleotides are TGTGCCTGCAGCGTAGGACTAGCGGGACGGATCGGGGAGCTGTTTTTT. It is translated as CACSVGLAGRIGELFF.

Only one count was recorded for this clonotype. CDR3: CASSLVEAGNTEAFF. CDR3 nucleotides: TGTGCCAGCAGCTTAGTTGAGGCAGGGAACACTGAAGCTTTCTTT. V is TRBV7-2 and J is TRBJ1-1; D remains unclear. The CDR3 is 15 amino acids. CDR1 SGHTA and CDR2 FQGNSA come from the germline V gene. Trimming removed 1 base from V and 1 base from J, with 10 bases in between.

The chain carries TRBV3-1 and TRBJ2-7, with D uncertain. Germline V gives CDR1 LGHDT, CDR2 YNNKEL (reference sequence). This CDR3 is 13 amino acids long. V was trimmed by 3 bases and J by 2 bases, leaving 8 bases between them. The CDR3 DNA sequence: TGTGCCAGCAGCCAGTTCTTAACCTACGAGCAGTACTTC. This sequence encodes CASSQFLTYEQYF.

In this sample, this clonotype turned up a few times. The V and J genes are TRBV20-1 and TRBJ2-1, with TRBD1 matching over 9 bases. Trimming removed 1 base from V and 4 bases from J; junction bases left unmatched: 2. CDR3 length: 14 residues. In germline, CDR1 is DFQATT, CDR2 SNEGSKA (reference sequence). The CDR3 protein is CSARGTGVYNEQFF. CDR3 DNA: TGCAGTGCTAGAGGGACAGGGGTTTACAATGAGCAGTTCTTC.

The genes are TRBV28 and TRBJ2-7; D unresolved. The CDR3 extends over 11 amino acids. The V end lost 5 bases, the J end lost 4 bases, and 6 bases lay between the germline ends. Germline lookup yields CDR1 MDHEN and CDR2 SYDVKM. For the CDR3, the DNA is TGTGCCAGCAGTACCTATTACGAGCAGTACTTC. This codes for CASSTYYEQYF.

The chain employs TRBV20-1 and TRBJ2-1; D remains ambiguous. The V end lost 6 bases, the J end lost 6 bases, and 15 bases lay between the germline ends. The germline CDR1 and CDR2 sequences are DFQATT and SNEGSKA (reference sequence). CDR3 length equals 13 residues. The CDR3 protein is CSARAVVPNEQFF. CDR3 sequence (DNA): TGCAGTGCCCGGGCGGTAGTCCCCAATGAGCAGTTCTTC.

The rearrangement joins TRBV28 to TRBJ1-4, with unresolved D. The CDR3 sequence is 13 residues long. The germline gives CDR1 MDHEN, CDR2 SYDVKM. V lost 8 bases, J lost 8 bases, and 15 bases lay in between. In nucleotides, the CDR3 is TGTGCCAGCCTTCCAGATAAATTCGAAAAACTGTTTTTT. Its protein product is CASLPDKFEKLFF.

J is TRBJ2-7 and V is TRBV20-1; 9 bases agree with TRBD1. This CDR3 is built from 13 residues. In germline, CDR1 is DFQATT, CDR2 SNEGSKA (reference sequence). V lost 1 base, J lost 3 bases, and 1 base stayed unmatched. CDR3 in amino acids: CSARGDRDYEQYF. The CDR3 DNA reads TGCAGTGCTAGAGGGGACAGGGACTACGAGCAGTACTTC.

J is TRBJ1-4 and V is TRBV20-1; a weak D match, TRBD1 (5 bases). The V gene lost 6 bases and the J gene lost 7 bases, with 18 bases spanning the gap. This CDR3 is built from 14 residues. Germline loops: CDR1 DFQATT, CDR2 SNEGSKA (reference sequence). CDR3 protein: CSAAPGAGREKLFF. The CDR3 DNA follows: TGCAGTGCAGCGCCTGGTGCAGGGCGTGAAAAACTGTTTTTT.

This clonotype was seen just once. The chain carries TRBV5-1 and TRBJ2-7, with D possibly TRBD1 on 5 matching bases. V dropped 0 bases and J dropped 9 bases, with 16 bases sitting between them. The CDR3 consists of 14 residues. CDR1 and CDR2 (germline): SGHRS, YFSETQ. The DNA of the CDR3 is TGCGCCAGCAGCTTGGCCACAGGCGAAGTCGGGCAGTACTTC. Translating it yields CASSLATGEVGQYF.

V gene TRBV5-1 combines with J gene TRBJ2-1, with D uncertain. V was shortened by 0 bases and J by 4 bases, with 8 bases between the two germline ends. This CDR3 is built from 14 residues. Looked up from germline, CDR1 is SGHRS and CDR2 is YFSETQ. The chain's CDR3 is CASSLGSRYNEQFF. CDR3 DNA: TGCGCCAGCAGCTTGGGTAGCCGTTACAATGAGCAGTTCTTC. The complete variable domain, with remaining parts taken from reference TRBV5-1 and TRBJ2-1, reads KAGVTQTPRYLIKTRGQQVTLSCSPISGHRSVSWYQQTPGQGLQFLFEYFSETQRNKGNFPGRFSGRQFSNSRSEMNVSTLELGDSALYLCASSLGSRYNEQFFGPGTRLTVL.

V and J are TRBV23-1 and TRBJ2-7; a weak D match, TRBD1 (5 bases). TRBV23-1 is placed among ORFs of uncertain function. The V gene lost 2 bases and the J gene lost 7 bases, with 12 bases spanning the gap. The CDR3 extends over 13 amino acids. Here the CDR3 DNA reads TGCGCCAGCAGTCAAAAGGGGAAGGGAGAGCAGTACTTC. Translating it yields CASSQKGKGEQYF.

A remark on this clonotype: This clone may be a read error of a much larger clone one base away. The gene calls are TRBV10-3 and TRBJ2-1; TRBD2 agrees at 8 bases. Germline V gene lookup returns CDR1 ENHRY and CDR2 SYGVKD. This CDR3 comprises 16 residues. DNA of the CDR3: TGTGCCATCAGTAAACTAGCGGCAAGCTCCCACAATGGGCAGTTCTTC. It codes for CAISKLAASSHNGQFF.

The genes are TRBV5-1 and TRBJ2-1; D assignment may be TRBD1 or TRBD2 (5 bases each). The CDR3 has 14 amino acids. The V gene's germline CDR1 is SGHRS and CDR2 YFSETQ. Trimming pared 0 bases from V and 9 bases from J, leaving 13 bases between. CDR3 protein: CASSLGWSGGEQFF. The CDR3 nucleotides are TGCGCCAGCAGCTTGGGGTGGAGTGGGGGTGAGCAGTTCTTC.

In its sample, this clonotype was seen a few times. The rearrangement links TRBV20-1 to TRBJ2-7, with a weak D call TRBD2 (6 bases). This CDR3 contains 14 residues. The ends were cut back, 6 bases at V and 0 bases at J, with 15 bases in the middle. From germline, CDR1 is DFQATT and CDR2 SNEGSKA (reference sequence). CDR3: CSAGSGSISYEQYF. In nucleotides, the CDR3 is TGCAGTGCCGGTAGCGGAAGCATCTCCTACGAGCAGTACTTC.

The genes are TRBV6-5 and TRBJ2-3; TRBD1 agrees at 9 bases. The CDR3 length is 16 residues. Unmatched junction bases numbered 13, after V lost 5 bases and J lost 7 bases. Germline loops: CDR1 MNHEY, CDR2 SVGAGI. The CDR3 DNA reads as TGTGCCAGCAGTCGTACAGGGGGCGGAATCGGAAATACGCAGTATTTT. Its protein product is CASSRTGGGIGNTQYF.